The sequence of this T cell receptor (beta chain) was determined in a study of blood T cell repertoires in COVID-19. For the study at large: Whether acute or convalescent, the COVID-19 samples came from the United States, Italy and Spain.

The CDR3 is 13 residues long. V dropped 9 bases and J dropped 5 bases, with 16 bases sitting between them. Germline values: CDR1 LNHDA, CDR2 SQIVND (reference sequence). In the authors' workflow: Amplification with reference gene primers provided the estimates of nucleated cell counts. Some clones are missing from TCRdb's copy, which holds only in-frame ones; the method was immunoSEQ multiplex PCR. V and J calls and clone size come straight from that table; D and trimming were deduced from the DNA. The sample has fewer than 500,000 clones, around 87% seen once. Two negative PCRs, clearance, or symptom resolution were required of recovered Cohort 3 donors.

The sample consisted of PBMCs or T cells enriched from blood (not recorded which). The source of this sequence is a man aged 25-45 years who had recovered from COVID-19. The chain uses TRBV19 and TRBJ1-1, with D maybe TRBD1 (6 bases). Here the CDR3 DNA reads TGTGCCAGCCTACAGGGAGGGTATACTGAAGCTTTCTTT. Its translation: CASLQGGYTEAFF. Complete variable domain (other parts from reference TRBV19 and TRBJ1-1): DGGITQSPKYLFRKEGQNVTLSCEQNLNHDAMYWYRQDPGQGLRLIYYSQIVNDFQKGDIAEGYSVSREKKESFPLTVTSAQKNPTAFYLCASLQGGYTEAFFGQGTRLTVV.